This T cell receptor (beta chain) was obtained from a study of cytomegalovirus exposure and HLA in healthy donors. Overall study results and limits: Donor immune exposure was known only as CMV serostatus. Reports showed the classifier diagnosing cytomegalovirus status with high specificity and sensitivity. Most likely, a cluster of highly shared sequence variants arose as a sequencing artifact. In vitro confirmation showed three CMV-associated chains to be CMV antigen specific.

CDR1 SQVTM and CDR2 ANQGSEA come from the germline V gene. The CDR3 consists of 14 residues. The PCR had 60 Vbeta and 13 Jbeta primers. Method: immunoSEQ multiplex PCR; TCRdb's copy keeps in-frame clones and lacks some. The profile shows about 180,000 clones, around 80% of them singletons. Turning to this clone: Its antigen remains unknown.

Material for sequencing was PBMCs. This TCR was sampled from a man in his late teens or twenties in good health and CMV-seronegative. The chain carries TRBV29-1 and TRBJ2-5; D is perhaps TRBD1 (7 bases). The J call may be wrong; the DNA end is better matched by TRBJ2-7. CDR3 region: CSVEGEEGASEQYF. CDR3 sequence (DNA): TGCAGCGTTGAAGGGGAGGAGGGGGCCTCCGAGCAGTACTTC.